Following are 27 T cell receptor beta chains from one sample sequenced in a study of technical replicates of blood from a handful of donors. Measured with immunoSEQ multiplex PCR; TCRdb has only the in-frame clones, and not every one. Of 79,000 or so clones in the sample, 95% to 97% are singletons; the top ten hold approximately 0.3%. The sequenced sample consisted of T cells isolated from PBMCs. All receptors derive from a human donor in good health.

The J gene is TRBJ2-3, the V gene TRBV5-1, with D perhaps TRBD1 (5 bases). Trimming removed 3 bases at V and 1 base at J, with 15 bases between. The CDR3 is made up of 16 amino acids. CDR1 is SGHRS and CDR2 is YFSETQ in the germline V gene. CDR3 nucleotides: TGCGCCAGCAGCTCAGCAGGGTTTGCTGGCACAGATACGCAGTATTTT. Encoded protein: CASSSAGFAGTDTQYF.

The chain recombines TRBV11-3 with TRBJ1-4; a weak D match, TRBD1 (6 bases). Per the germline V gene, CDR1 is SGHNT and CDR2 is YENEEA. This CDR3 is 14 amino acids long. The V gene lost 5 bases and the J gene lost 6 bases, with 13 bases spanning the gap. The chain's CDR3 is CASSGDNQDEKLFF. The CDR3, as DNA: TGTGCCAGCAGCGGGGACAACCAAGATGAAAAACTGTTTTTT.

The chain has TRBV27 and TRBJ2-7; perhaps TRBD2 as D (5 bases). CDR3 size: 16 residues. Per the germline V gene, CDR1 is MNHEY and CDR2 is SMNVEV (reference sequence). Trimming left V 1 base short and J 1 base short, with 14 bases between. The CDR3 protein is CASSLFLAGPSYEQYF. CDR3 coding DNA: TGTGCCAGCAGTTTATTTCTTGCGGGCCCGTCCTACGAGCAGTACTTC.

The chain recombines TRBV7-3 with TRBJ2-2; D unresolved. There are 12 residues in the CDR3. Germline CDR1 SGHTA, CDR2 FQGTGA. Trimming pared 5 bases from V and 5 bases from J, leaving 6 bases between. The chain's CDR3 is CASSQTTGELFF. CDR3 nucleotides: TGTGCCAGCAGCCAGACTACCGGGGAGCTGTTTTTT.

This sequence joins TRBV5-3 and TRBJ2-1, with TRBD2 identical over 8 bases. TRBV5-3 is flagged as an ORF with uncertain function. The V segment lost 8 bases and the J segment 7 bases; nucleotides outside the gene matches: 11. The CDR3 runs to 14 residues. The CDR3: CARGWTSPSNEQFF. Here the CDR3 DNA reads TGTGCCAGGGGGTGGACTAGCCCCTCAAATGAGCAGTTCTTC.

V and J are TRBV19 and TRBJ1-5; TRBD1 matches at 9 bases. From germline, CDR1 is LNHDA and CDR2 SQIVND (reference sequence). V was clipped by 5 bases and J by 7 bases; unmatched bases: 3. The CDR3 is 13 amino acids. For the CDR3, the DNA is TGTGCCAGTAGTGGGACAGGGCTGCAGCCCCAGCATTTT. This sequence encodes CASSGTGLQPQHF.

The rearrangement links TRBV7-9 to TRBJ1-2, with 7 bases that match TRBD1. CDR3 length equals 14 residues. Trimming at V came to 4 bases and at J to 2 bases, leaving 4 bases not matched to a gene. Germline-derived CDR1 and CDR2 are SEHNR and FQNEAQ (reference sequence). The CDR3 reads CASSSTGVNYGYTF. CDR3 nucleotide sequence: TGTGCCAGCAGCTCAACAGGGGTCAACTATGGCTACACCTTC.

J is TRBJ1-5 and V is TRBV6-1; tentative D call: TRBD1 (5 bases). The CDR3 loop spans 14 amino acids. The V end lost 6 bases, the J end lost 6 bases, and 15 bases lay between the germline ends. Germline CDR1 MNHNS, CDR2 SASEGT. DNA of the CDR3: TGTGCCAGCAGCTTTGCGCAGGGTGGTCAGCCCCAGCATTTT. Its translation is CASSFAQGGQPQHF.

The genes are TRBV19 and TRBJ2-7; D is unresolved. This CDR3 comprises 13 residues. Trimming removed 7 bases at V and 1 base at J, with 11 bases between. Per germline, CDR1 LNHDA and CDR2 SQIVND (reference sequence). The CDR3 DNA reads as TGTGCCAGTATTGCGGATAGGTCCTACGAGCAGTACTTC. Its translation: CASIADRSYEQYF.

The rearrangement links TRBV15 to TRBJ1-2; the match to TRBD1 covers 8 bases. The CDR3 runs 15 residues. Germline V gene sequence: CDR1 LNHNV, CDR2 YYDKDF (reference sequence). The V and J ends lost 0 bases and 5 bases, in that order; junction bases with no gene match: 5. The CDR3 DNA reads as TGTGCCACCAGCAGAGATCGACAGGGGCTGTATGGCTACACCTTC. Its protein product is CATSRDRQGLYGYTF. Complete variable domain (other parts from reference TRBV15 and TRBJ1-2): DAMVIQNPRYQVTQFGKPVTLSCSQTLNHNVMYWYQQKSSQAPKLLFHYYDKDFNNEADTPDNFQSRRPNTSFCFLDIRSPGLGDTAMYLCATSRDRQGLYGYTFGSGTRLTVV.

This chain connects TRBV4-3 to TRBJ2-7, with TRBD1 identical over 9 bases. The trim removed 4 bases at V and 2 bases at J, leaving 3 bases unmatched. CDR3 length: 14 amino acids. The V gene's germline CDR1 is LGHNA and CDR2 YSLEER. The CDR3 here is CASSRWTGAYEQYF. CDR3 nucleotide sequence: TGCGCCAGCAGCCGATGGACAGGGGCCTACGAGCAGTACTTC.

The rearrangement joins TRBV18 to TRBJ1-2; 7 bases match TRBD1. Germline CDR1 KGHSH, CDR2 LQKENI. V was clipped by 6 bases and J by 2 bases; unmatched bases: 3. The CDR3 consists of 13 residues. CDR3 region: CASSPGQNYGYTF. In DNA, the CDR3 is TGTGCCAGCTCGCCGGGACAGAACTATGGCTACACCTTC.

Here the CDR3 reads CASSYSSGRGKTQYF. For the CDR3, the DNA is TGTGCCAGCAGTTACTCTAGCGGCCGGGGGAAGACCCAGTACTTC. This sequence joins TRBV6-5 and TRBJ2-5; TRBD2 is a possible D gene (6 bases). From germline, CDR1 is MNHEY and CDR2 SVGAGI. The CDR3 is 15 amino acids. V lost 0 bases to trimming and J lost 6 bases, with 14 bases between them.

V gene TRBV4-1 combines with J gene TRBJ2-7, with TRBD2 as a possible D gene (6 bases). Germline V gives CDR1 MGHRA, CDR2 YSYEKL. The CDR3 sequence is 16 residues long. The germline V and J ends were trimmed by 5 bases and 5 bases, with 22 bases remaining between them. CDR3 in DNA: TGCGCCAGCAGCTTACCCTACCCGGGGGAGCTCAACGAGCAGTACTTC. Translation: CASSLPYPGELNEQYF.

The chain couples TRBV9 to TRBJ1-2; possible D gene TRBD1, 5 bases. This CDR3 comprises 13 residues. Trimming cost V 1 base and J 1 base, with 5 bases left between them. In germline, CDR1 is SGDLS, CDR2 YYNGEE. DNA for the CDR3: TGTGCCAGCAGCGTAAGGGGTAACTATGGCTACACCTTC. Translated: CASSVRGNYGYTF.

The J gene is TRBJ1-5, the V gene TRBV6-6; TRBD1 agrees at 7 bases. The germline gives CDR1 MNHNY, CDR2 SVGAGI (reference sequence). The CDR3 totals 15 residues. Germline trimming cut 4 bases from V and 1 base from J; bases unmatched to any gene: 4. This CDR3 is CASSSGTASNQPQHF. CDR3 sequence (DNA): TGTGCCAGCAGTTCGGGGACAGCAAGCAATCAGCCCCAGCATTTT.

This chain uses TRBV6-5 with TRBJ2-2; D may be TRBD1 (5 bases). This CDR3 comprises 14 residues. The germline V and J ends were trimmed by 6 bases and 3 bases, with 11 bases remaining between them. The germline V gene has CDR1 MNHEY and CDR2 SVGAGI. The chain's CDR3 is CASSPDSYTGELFF. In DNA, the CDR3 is TGTGCCAGCAGCCCTGACAGTTACACCGGGGAGCTGTTTTTT.

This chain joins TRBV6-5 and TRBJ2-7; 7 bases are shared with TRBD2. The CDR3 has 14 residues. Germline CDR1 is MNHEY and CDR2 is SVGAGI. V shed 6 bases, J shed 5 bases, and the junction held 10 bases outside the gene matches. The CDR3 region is CASSLLARVDEQYF. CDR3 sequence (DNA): TGTGCCAGCAGCCTACTAGCGAGGGTCGACGAGCAGTACTTC.

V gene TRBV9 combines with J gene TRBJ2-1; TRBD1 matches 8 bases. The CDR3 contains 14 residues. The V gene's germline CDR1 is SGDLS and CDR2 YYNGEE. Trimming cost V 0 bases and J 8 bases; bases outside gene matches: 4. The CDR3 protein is CASSVEGQGDEQFF. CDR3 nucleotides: TGTGCCAGCAGCGTAGAAGGACAGGGCGATGAGCAGTTCTTC.

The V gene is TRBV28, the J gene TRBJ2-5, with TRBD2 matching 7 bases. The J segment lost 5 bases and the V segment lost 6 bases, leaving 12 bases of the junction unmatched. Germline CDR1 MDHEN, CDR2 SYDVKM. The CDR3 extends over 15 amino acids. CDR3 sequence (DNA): TGTGCCAGCAGCGCCCTGGGGGGGGGTGCGGAGACCCAGTACTTC. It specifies CASSALGGGAETQYF. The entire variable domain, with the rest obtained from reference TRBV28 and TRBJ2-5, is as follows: DVKVTQSSRYLVKRTGEKVFLECVQDMDHENMFWYRQDPGLGLRLIYFSYDVKMKEKGDIPEGYSVSREKKERFSLILESASTNQTSMYLCASSALGGGAETQYFGPGTRLLVL.

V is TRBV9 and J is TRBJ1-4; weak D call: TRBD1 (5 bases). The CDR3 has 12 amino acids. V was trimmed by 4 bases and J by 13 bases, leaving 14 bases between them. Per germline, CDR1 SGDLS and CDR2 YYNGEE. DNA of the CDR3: TGTGCCAGCAGCCCCGGGGGGACTATACTGTTTTTT. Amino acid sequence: CASSPGGTILFF.

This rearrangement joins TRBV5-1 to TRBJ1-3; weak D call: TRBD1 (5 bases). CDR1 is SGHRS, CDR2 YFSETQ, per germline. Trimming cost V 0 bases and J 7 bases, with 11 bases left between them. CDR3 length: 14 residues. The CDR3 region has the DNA TGCGCCAGCAGCTTGGCCGGGGGGAGTAACACCATATATTTT. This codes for CASSLAGGSNTIYF.

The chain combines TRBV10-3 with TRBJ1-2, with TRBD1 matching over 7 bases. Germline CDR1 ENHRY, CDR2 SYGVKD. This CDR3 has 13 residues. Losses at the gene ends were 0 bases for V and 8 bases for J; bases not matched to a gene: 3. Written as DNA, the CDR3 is TGTGCCATCAGTGAGTCGACAGGGAAAGGCTACACCTTC. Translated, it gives CAISESTGKGYTF.

The CDR3 reads CASSQDRPGQTYGYTF. The CDR3 coding sequence is TGTGCCAGCAGCCAAGATCGTCCGGGACAGACCTATGGCTACACCTTC. The rearrangement joins TRBV4-2 to TRBJ1-2; 7 nucleotides match TRBD1. J gave up 4 bases and V 0 bases, and 8 bases lay outside the gene matches. Germline loops: CDR1 LGHNA, CDR2 YNFKEQ. The CDR3 contains 16 residues.

CDR3 residues: CASSESTGDYEQYF. CDR3 nucleotides: TGCGCCAGCAGTGAGTCGACAGGGGACTACGAGCAGTACTTC. V and J are TRBV10-1 and TRBJ2-7; 8 bases map to TRBD1. The CDR3 is 14 residues long. V shed 0 bases and J 3 bases; nucleotides not matched to a gene: 1. Germline loops: CDR1 WNHNN, CDR2 SYGVQD (reference sequence).

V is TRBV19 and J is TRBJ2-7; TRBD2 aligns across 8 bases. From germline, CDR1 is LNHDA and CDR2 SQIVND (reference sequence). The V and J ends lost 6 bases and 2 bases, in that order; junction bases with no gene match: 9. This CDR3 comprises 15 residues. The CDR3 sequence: CASSNTGRAPYEQYF. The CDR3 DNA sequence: TGTGCCAGTAGCAATACCGGGAGGGCCCCCTACGAGCAGTACTTC.

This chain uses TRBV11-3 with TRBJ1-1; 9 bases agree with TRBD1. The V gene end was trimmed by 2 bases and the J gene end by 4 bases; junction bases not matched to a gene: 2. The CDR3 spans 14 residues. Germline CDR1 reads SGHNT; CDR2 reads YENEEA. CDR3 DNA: TGTGCCAGCAGCTTAAACAGGGGGCCCACTGAAGCTTTCTTT. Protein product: CASSLNRGPTEAFF.